This T cell receptor (beta chain) was profiled in a study of spatial heterogeneity in lung cancer. The time point was: sample taken at primary tumor resection. Unsorted tumor, nontumor lung tissue or cryopreserved PBMC supplied the whole RNA. TCRdb processed the 5' RACE reads anew with MiXCR; each CDR3 protein has one entry. The sample includes around 92,000 distinct CDR3 sequences, approximately 12% of them seen just once. Germline V gene lookup returns CDR1 SGHTA and CDR2 FQGTGA. CDR3 length: 15 amino acids. Trimming cost V 0 bases and J 1 base, with 9 bases left between them. This clonotype showed up many times.

The source is a male donor with early-stage non-small cell lung cancer. The sample was PBMCs, taken at surgery. This sequence joins TRBV7-3 and TRBJ1-1; no definite D call. Written as DNA, the CDR3 is TGTGCCAGCAGCTTAACCCCGGACCGGAACACTGAAGCTTTCTTT. It specifies CASSLTPDRNTEAFF.